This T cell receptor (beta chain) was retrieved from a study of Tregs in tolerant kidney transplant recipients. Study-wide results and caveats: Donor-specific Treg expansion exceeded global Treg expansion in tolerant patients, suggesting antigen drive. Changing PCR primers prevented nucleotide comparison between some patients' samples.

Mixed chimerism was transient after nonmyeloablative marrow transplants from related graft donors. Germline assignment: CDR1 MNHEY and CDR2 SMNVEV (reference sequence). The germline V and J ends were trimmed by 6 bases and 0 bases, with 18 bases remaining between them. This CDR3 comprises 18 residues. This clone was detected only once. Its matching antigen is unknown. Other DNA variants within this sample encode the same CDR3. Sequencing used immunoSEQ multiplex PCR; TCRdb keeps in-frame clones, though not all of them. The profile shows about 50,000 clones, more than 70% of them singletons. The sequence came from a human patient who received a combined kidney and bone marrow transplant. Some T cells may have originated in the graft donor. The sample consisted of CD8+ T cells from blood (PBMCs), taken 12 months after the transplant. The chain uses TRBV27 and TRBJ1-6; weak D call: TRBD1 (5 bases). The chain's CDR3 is CASRGQGHLTSYNSPLHF. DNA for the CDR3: TGTGCCAGCAGGGGCCAAGGACACTTAACCTCCTATAATTCACCCCTCCACTTT.